These T cell receptor beta chains were read from a single sample in a study of Ad26.COV2.S vaccination and SARS-CoV-2 variants. Some clones are missing from TCRdb's copy, which holds only in-frame ones; the method was immunoSEQ multiplex PCR. The data show 430,000 or so clones, approximately 92% seen once. Here the sequenced sample was peripheral blood, taken in a trial of Ad26.COV2.S vaccine versus placebo. These receptors were obtained from a person aged 18-60 years who received the Ad26.COV2.S COVID-19 vaccine or a placebo. CDR3s include the opening cysteine and the closing phenylalanine or tryptophan. D genes are given only for firm matches. Clone size is given for some rows only: seen once, a few or many times, or a class if the clone is expanded.

v_call	d_call	j_call	clone_size	cdr3_aa	cdr3_nt
TRBV24-1	.	TRBJ2-5	once	CATSDPQLAETQYF	TGTGCCACCAGTGATCCCCAGCTTGCGGAGACCCAGTACTTC
TRBV12-3/TRBV12-4	.	TRBJ2-1	.	CASSLDNEQFF	TGTGCCAGCAGTCTCGATAATGAGCAGTTCTTC
TRBV7-2	.	TRBJ2-7	.	CASSTRSSYEQYF	TGTGCCAGCAGCACCCGGTCCTCCTACGAGCAGTACTTC
TRBV6-5	.	TRBJ1-2	.	CASSYWRNYGYTF	TGTGCCAGCAGTTATTGGCGGAACTATGGCTACACCTTC
TRBV4-3	.	TRBJ1-5	few	CASSQDLDQPQHF	TGCGCCAGCAGCCAAGATCTGGATCAGCCCCAGCATTTT
TRBV7-9	.	TRBJ2-1	.	CASSLGGANLYNEQFF	TGTGCCAGCAGCTTAGGAGGGGCTAACCTCTACAATGAGCAGTTCTTC
TRBV28	.	TRBJ1-6	.	CASSLVRDPPPLHF	TGTGCCAGCAGTTTAGTCAGGGATCCGCCACCCCTCCACTTT
TRBV6-2/TRBV6-3	.	TRBJ2-2	.	CASSTYMNGELFF	TGTGCCAGCAGTACCTATATGAACGGGGAGCTGTTTTTT
TRBV27	.	TRBJ1-2	.	CASRFGGTTFSGYTF	TGTGCCAGCCGCTTCGGAGGGACAACCTTCTCCGGCTACACCTTC
TRBV9	.	TRBJ2-1	.	CASSPVDWPSYNEQFF	TGTGCCAGCAGCCCTGTGGACTGGCCCTCCTACAATGAGCAGTTCTTC
TRBV18	.	TRBJ2-3	.	CASSPPELGGDTDTQYF	TGTGCCAGCTCACCACCGGAATTAGGAGGAGACACAGATACGCAGTATTTT
TRBV5-1	.	TRBJ1-1	.	CASSFDGGNTEAFF	TGCGCCAGCAGCTTTGACGGGGGCAACACTGAAGCTTTCTTT
TRBV12-3/TRBV12-4	.	TRBJ1-3	once	CASSLGGNTIYF	TGTGCCAGCAGTTTAGGTGGAAACACCATATATTTT
TRBV11-3	.	TRBJ1-1	.	CASSAQKNTEAFF	TGTGCCAGCAGCGCCCAGAAGAACACTGAAGCTTTCTTT
TRBV28	.	TRBJ1-1	.	CASMFRGTEAFF	TGTGCCAGCATGTTCAGGGGAACTGAAGCTTTCTTT
TRBV12-3/TRBV12-4	.	TRBJ1-2	few	CASSRRIWGYTF	TGTGCCAGCAGTCGCCGGATCTGGGGCTACACCTTC
TRBV5-1	TRBD2	TRBJ2-3	.	CASSLATSGGTDTQYF	TGCGCCAGCAGCTTGGCGACTAGCGGGGGGACAGATACGCAGTATTTT